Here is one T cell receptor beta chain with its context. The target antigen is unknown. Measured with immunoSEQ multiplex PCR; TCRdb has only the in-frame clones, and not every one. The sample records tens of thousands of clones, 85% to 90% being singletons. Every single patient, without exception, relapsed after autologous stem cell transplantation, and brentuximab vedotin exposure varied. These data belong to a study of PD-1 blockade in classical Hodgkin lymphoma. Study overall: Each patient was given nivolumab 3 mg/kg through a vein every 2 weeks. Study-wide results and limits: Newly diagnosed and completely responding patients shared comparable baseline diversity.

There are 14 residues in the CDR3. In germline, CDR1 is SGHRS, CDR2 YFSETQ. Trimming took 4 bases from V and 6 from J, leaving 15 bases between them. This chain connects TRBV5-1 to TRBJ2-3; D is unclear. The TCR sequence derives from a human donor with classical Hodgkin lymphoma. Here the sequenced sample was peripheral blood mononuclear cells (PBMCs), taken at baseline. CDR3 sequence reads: CASSRSQESDTQYF. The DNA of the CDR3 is TGCGCCAGCAGCCGGAGTCAGGAGAGTGATACGCAGTATTTT.